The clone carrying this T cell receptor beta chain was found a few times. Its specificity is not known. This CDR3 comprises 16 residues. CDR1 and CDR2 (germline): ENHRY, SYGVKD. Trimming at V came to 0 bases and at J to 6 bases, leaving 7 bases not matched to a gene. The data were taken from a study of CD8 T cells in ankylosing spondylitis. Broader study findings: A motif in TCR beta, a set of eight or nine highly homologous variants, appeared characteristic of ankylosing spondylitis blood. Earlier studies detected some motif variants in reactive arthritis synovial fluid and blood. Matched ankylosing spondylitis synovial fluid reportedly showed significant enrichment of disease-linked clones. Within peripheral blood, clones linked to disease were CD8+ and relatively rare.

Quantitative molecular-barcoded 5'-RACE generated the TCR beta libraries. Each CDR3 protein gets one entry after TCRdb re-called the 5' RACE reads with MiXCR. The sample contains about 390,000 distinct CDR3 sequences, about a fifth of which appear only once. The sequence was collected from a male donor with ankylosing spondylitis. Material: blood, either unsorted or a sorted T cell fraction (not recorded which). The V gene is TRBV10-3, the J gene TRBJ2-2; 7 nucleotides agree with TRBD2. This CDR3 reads CAISESAGELAGELFF. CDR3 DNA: TGTGCCATCAGTGAGTCGGCGGGAGAGTTGGCCGGGGAGCTGTTTTTT.